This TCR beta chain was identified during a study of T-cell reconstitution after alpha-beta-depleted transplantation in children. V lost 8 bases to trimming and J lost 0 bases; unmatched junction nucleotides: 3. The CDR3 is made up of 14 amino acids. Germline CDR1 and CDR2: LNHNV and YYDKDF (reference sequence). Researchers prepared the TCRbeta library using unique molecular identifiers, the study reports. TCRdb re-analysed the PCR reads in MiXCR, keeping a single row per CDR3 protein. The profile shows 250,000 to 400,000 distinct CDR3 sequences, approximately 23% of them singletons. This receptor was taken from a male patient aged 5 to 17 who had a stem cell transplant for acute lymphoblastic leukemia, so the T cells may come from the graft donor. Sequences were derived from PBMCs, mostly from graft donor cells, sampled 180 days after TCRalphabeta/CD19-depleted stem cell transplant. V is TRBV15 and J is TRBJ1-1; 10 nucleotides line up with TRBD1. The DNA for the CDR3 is TGTGCCACCCAGGGACAGGGGATGAACACTGAAGCTTTCTTT. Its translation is CATQGQGMNTEAFF.